The rows below give T cell receptor beta chains drawn from one sample of a study of cytomegalovirus exposure and HLA in healthy donors. Some clones are missing from TCRdb's copy, which holds only in-frame ones; the method was immunoSEQ multiplex PCR. The sample yields 50,000 to 60,000 clones, more than 60% seen once. Sequenced sample: PBMCs. Every receptor here comes from a middle-aged woman in good health and CMV-seropositive. CDR3s include the opening cysteine and the closing phenylalanine or tryptophan. Fields, in order: J gene, V gene, CDR3 protein.

j_call: TRBJ2-2; v_call: TRBV4-3; cdr3_aa: CASSPRPRGYTGELFF
j_call: TRBJ2-3; v_call: TRBV6-5; cdr3_aa: CASRERVGADTQYF
j_call: TRBJ1-1; v_call: TRBV5-4; cdr3_aa: CASSLGQMNTEAFF
j_call: TRBJ2-1; v_call: TRBV29-1; cdr3_aa: CSVAEGGYNEQFF
j_call: TRBJ2-5; v_call: TRBV6-1; cdr3_aa: CASTRQGAFQETQYF
j_call: TRBJ2-3; v_call: TRBV10-3; cdr3_aa: CAISVGLMNTDTQYF
j_call: TRBJ2-1; v_call: TRBV6-1; cdr3_aa: CAGTGDSSYNEQFF
j_call: TRBJ2-7; v_call: TRBV28; cdr3_aa: CASGETSSYEQYF
j_call: TRBJ2-5; v_call: TRBV7-2; cdr3_aa: CASSQGQRSGETQYF
j_call: TRBJ1-4; v_call: TRBV28; cdr3_aa: CASSQQNEKLFF
j_call: TRBJ1-1; v_call: TRBV7-3; cdr3_aa: CASSLAGANTEAFF
j_call: TRBJ1-4; v_call: TRBV6-6; cdr3_aa: CASSLTGAASEKLFF
j_call: TRBJ2-2; v_call: TRBV7-2; cdr3_aa: CASSFRVTGELFF
j_call: TRBJ1-1; v_call: TRBV30; cdr3_aa: CAYSSGGGKNTEAFF
j_call: TRBJ2-7; v_call: TRBV5-1; cdr3_aa: CASSSEQEYEQYF
j_call: TRBJ1-6; v_call: TRBV10-3; cdr3_aa: CATLSGGSYNSPLHF
j_call: TRBJ2-5; v_call: TRBV5-1; cdr3_aa: CASSQGTRGVQETQYF
j_call: TRBJ2-3; v_call: TRBV6-1; cdr3_aa: CASSDRSAATQYF
j_call: TRBJ1-3; v_call: TRBV7-8; cdr3_aa: CASSFNRGSSGNTIYF
j_call: TRBJ1-1; v_call: TRBV28; cdr3_aa: CASSPTLIATGGDGYAEAFF
j_call: TRBJ2-7; v_call: TRBV9; cdr3_aa: CASSRDRDTYEQYF
j_call: TRBJ2-5; v_call: TRBV6-5; cdr3_aa: CASSRTGQETQYF
j_call: TRBJ1-2; v_call: TRBV4-3; cdr3_aa: CASSQGTAYGYTF
j_call: TRBJ1-1; v_call: TRBV12-5; cdr3_aa: CASGFTGNTEAFF
j_call: TRBJ2-5; v_call: TRBV5-4; cdr3_aa: CASSLSPTQGQETQYF
j_call: TRBJ1-5; v_call: TRBV16; cdr3_aa: CASSKRDRRSNQPQHF
j_call: TRBJ2-7; v_call: TRBV7-2; cdr3_aa: CASSPSVKYEQYF
j_call: TRBJ1-1; v_call: TRBV27; cdr3_aa: CASSYREGRTEAFF
j_call: TRBJ2-7; v_call: TRBV18; cdr3_aa: CASSRGQTNYEQYF
j_call: TRBJ2-1; v_call: TRBV2; cdr3_aa: CASSYSTRAPYNEQFF
j_call: TRBJ2-1; v_call: TRBV28; cdr3_aa: CASTRLSGAYNEQFF
j_call: TRBJ1-6; v_call: TRBV5-4; cdr3_aa: CASSTGTDNSPLHF
j_call: TRBJ1-1; v_call: TRBV6-4; cdr3_aa: CASRPGGQGGHTEAFF
j_call: TRBJ2-3; v_call: TRBV9; cdr3_aa: CASSEGAGGRDTQYF
j_call: TRBJ1-2; v_call: TRBV5-6; cdr3_aa: CASSSSTEDGYTF
j_call: TRBJ2-5; v_call: TRBV5-1; cdr3_aa: CASSIGTGGETQYF
j_call: TRBJ2-7; v_call: TRBV21-1; cdr3_aa: CASSTGHRRYEQYF
j_call: TRBJ1-1; v_call: TRBV18; cdr3_aa: CASSHTRAVDTEAFF
j_call: TRBJ2-1; v_call: TRBV20-1; cdr3_aa: CSAPQGNEQFF
j_call: TRBJ1-6; v_call: TRBV11-2; cdr3_aa: CASSGVGDRARSPLHF
j_call: TRBJ2-2; v_call: TRBV9; cdr3_aa: CASSRGSSNTGELFF